A single sample gave rise to the 16 T cell receptor beta chains below, sequenced in a study of shared clonotypes between healthy human individuals (dated by TCRdb to about 2020). The library was obtained by the immunoSEQ multiplex PCR assay. TCRdb holds this immuneACCESS table with in-frame rearrangements only. Some clones are missing; in checked studies, unresolved V genes explain under half, and the rest has no known cause. This sample holds a few million clones; approximately 90% were observed only once. The ten largest make up around 0.14% of the sample. The sample taken for sequencing was naive CD4+ T cells sorted from blood. The label giving this sample's cell subset or site can be read as: CD45RA+ positively selected. The receptors were sampled from a man younger than 35 in good health.

A single count supports this clone. The chain uses TRBV6-5 and TRBJ2-7; possible D gene TRBD1, 5 bases. The CDR3 covers 12 residues. Trimming shortened V by 6 bases and J by 6 bases, and 12 bases separated the two germline ends. Germline CDR1 reads MNHEY; CDR2 reads SVGAGI. Here the CDR3 DNA reads TGTGCCAGCAGCAAGGGGCCGGGCGAGCAGTACTTC. Translating it yields CASSKGPGEQYF.

V usage is TRBV2 and J usage is TRBJ2-1; a possible D gene is TRBD2 (5 bases). The CDR3 consists of 16 residues. V was cut by 8 bases and J by 0 bases, with 17 bases left in between. Germline V lookup: CDR1 SNHLY, CDR2 FYNNEI. The chain's CDR3 is CASGLHGLASYNEQFF. The CDR3, as DNA: TGTGCCAGCGGACTTCACGGACTCGCCTCCTACAATGAGCAGTTCTTC.

To note about this clone: Relative to the germline gene, one junction end is altered; a read error may explain this. The rearrangement links TRBV7-7 to TRBJ2-2; D is possibly TRBD2 (6 bases). Germline V gene sequence: CDR1 SSHAT, CDR2 FNYEAQ (reference sequence). This CDR3 is built from 15 residues. The CDR3 sequence: CASSAGTGVAGELFF. The CDR3 DNA reads as TGTGCTAGCAGCGCCGGGACGGGGGTGGCCGGGGAGCTGTTTTTT.

This chain links TRBV30 with TRBJ1-1; no reliable D call. V gave up 1 base and J gave up 4 bases, with 10 bases separating them. This CDR3 spans 13 amino acids. Per the germline V gene, CDR1 is GTSNPN and CDR2 is SVGIG (reference sequence). The CDR3 protein is CAWSETWVTEAFF. The CDR3 DNA follows: TGTGCCTGGAGTGAAACGTGGGTCACTGAAGCTTTCTTT.

About this clone itself: At the DNA level, this CDR3 is encoded by other sequences in the same sample as well. V is TRBV7-9 and J is TRBJ2-2; no definite D call. The CDR3 totals 13 residues. The germline V and J ends were trimmed by 1 base and 6 bases, with 6 bases remaining between them. Germline CDR1 and CDR2: SEHNR and FQNEAQ (reference sequence). CDR3: CASSLEGSGELFF. DNA of the CDR3: TGTGCCAGCAGCTTAGAAGGCTCCGGGGAGCTGTTTTTT.

CDR3 region: CASSYRDSTNSPLHF. The CDR3 nucleotides are TGCGCCAGCAGCTACCGGGACAGTACAAATTCACCCCTCCACTTT. This chain connects TRBV5-1 to TRBJ1-6; TRBD1 matches at 7 bases. The trim removed 3 bases at V and 7 bases at J, leaving 7 bases unmatched. The V gene's germline CDR1 is SGHRS and CDR2 YFSETQ. The CDR3 is 15 residues long.

This chain links TRBV29-1 with TRBJ2-7; possible D gene TRBD1, 5 bases. V was cut by 0 bases and J by 2 bases, with 11 bases left in between. Germline V gives CDR1 SQVTM, CDR2 ANQGSEA. This CDR3 is built from 14 residues. In nucleotides, the CDR3 is TGCAGCGTTGAAGATCACAGGACCCCCTACGAGCAGTACTTC. Protein: CSVEDHRTPYEQYF.

This rearrangement joins TRBV6-5 to TRBJ1-1, with a tentative D call TRBD1 (6 bases). The V end was cut by 5 bases, the J end by 4 bases, with 11 bases between. The CDR3 is 13 residues long. From germline, CDR1 is MNHEY and CDR2 SVGAGI. This CDR3 reads CASSTGSGTEAFF. CDR3 bases: TGTGCCAGCAGTACAGGGAGCGGCACTGAAGCTTTCTTT.

V and J are TRBV18 and TRBJ1-3; TRBD1 matches 11 bases. V dropped 3 bases and J dropped 4; count of bases not matched to a gene: 2. Germline V gives CDR1 KGHSH, CDR2 LQKENI. CDR3 length equals 15 residues. CDR3 protein: CASSPGQGEGNTIYF. As DNA, the CDR3 is TGTGCCAGCTCACCGGGACAGGGGGAAGGAAACACCATATATTTT.

The genes are TRBV28 and TRBJ1-5; D gene unclear. The CDR3 runs 13 residues. Deletions cut 4 bases from V and 7 bases from J, with 11 bases between. The germline CDR1 and CDR2 sequences are MDHEN and SYDVKM. This CDR3 is CASSSLPGQPQHF. The CDR3 bases are TGTGCCAGCAGTTCCCTCCCCGGGCAGCCCCAGCATTTT.

The chain employs TRBV11-1 and TRBJ2-7; possibly TRBD2 for D (5 bases). This CDR3 contains 13 residues. The V and J ends lost 3 bases and 5 bases respectively, with 11 bases between them. Germline V gene data show CDR1 as SGHAT and CDR2 as FQDESV (reference sequence). The CDR3 protein is CASSFGLSHEQYF. In DNA form, the CDR3 reads TGTGCCAGCAGCTTTGGACTTTCCCACGAGCAGTACTTC.

The chain carries TRBV7-2 and TRBJ2-5; 9 bases map to TRBD2. Trimming removed 3 bases from V and 0 bases from J; junction bases left unmatched: 5. The CDR3 is made up of 16 amino acids. Germline V CDR1 and CDR2: SGHTA, FQGNSA. DNA for the CDR3: TGTGCCAGCAGCTTGGGCCTAGCGGGGCACCAAGAGACCCAGTACTTC. Residues: CASSLGLAGHQETQYF.

V gene TRBV27 combines with J gene TRBJ2-5; D call uncertain. The CDR3 extends over 15 amino acids. V shed 3 bases and J shed 5 bases, with 16 bases lying between them. Looked up from germline, CDR1 is MNHEY and CDR2 is SMNVEV (reference sequence). The CDR3: CASSFGSVTRETQYF. In DNA form, the CDR3 reads TGTGCCAGCAGTTTCGGGTCTGTAACGAGGGAGACCCAGTACTTC.

The J gene is TRBJ1-5, the V gene TRBV19; 12 bases align to TRBD1. V gave up 5 bases and J gave up 6 bases; unmatched junction bases: 2. Germline CDR1 reads LNHDA; CDR2 reads SQIVND (reference sequence). The CDR3 has 14 amino acids. This CDR3 is CASSGTGGVQPQHF. DNA of the CDR3: TGTGCCAGTAGTGGGACAGGGGGCGTTCAGCCCCAGCATTTT. Based on the CDR3 plus reference TRBV19 and TRBJ1-5, the full variable domain is DGGITQSPKYLFRKEGQNVTLSCEQNLNHDAMYWYRQDPGQGLRLIYYSQIVNDFQKGDIAEGYSVSREKKESFPLTVTSAQKNPTAFYLCASSGTGGVQPQHFGDGTRLSIL.

The chain couples TRBV6-1 to TRBJ2-5, with TRBD1 matching over 10 bases. Germline loops: CDR1 MNHNS, CDR2 SASEGT. The V and J ends lost 4 bases and 4 bases, in that order; junction bases with no gene match: 6. The CDR3 is 15 residues long. In DNA, the CDR3 is TGTGCCAGCAGTGTTCGACAGGGGGCAGGAGAGACCCAGTACTTC. Translation: CASSVRQGAGETQYF.

The chain recombines TRBV10-3 with TRBJ2-4, with D maybe TRBD2 (6 bases). The V gene lost 2 bases and the J gene lost 6 bases, with 8 bases spanning the gap. Germline V gene data show CDR1 as ENHRY and CDR2 as SYGVKD. The CDR3 loop spans 13 amino acids. The CDR3 DNA reads as TGTGCCATCAGTGAGGGGGGACTAAACATTCAGTACTTC. This encodes CAISEGGLNIQYF.